A selection of T cell receptor beta chains follows, all from one sample in a study of molecular identifiers for immune sequencing clone quantification. TCRdb used MiXCR to reprocess the PCR reads, holding one entry per CDR3 protein. The sample has some 650,000 distinct CDR3 sequences; just under 20% are singletons. Sequencing was performed on naive CD8+ T cells from blood, with Jurkat cell RNA spiked in. These receptor sequences come from a human donor in good health. Some libraries in this study had Jurkat cell RNA spiked in. The CDR3 runs from the conserved cysteine through the conserved F or W. A D gene is named only where the DNA matches it firmly. For some rows the clone size is stated as once, few or many, or as a class when expanded; others skip it.

CDR3	V	J	size	D
CASRGGTDFEAFF	TRBV7-9	TRBJ1-1	many	TRBD1
CASSFRGNQPQHF	TRBV12-3/TRBV12-4	TRBJ1-5	many	.
CASSPASEPQHF	TRBV7-9	TRBJ1-5	many	.
CASRGQGSDQEKLFF	TRBV13	TRBJ1-4	many	TRBD1
CASSLVTGLVGNTEAFF	TRBV12-3/TRBV12-4	TRBJ1-1	.	TRBD1
CASSQDVSYEQFF	TRBV4-3	TRBJ2-1	many	.
CASSLDWTDYTEAFF	TRBV18	TRBJ1-1	many	.
CASSMGQGLNTEAFF	TRBV19	TRBJ1-1	few	.
CSLVDQGFPTDTQYF	TRBV20-1	TRBJ2-3	many	.
CASSQEGSSYEQYF	TRBV3-1	TRBJ2-7	many	.
CASRPDRVPHLEQYF	TRBV12-3/TRBV12-4	TRBJ2-7	.	TRBD1
CASSLDRVSYNEQFF	TRBV7-2	TRBJ2-1	.	TRBD1
CASSILTGFGELFF	TRBV19	TRBJ2-2	many	.
CASIGTGGRGNTIYF	TRBV7-9	TRBJ1-3	many	TRBD1
CASSEYGLSYEQYF	TRBV6-1	TRBJ2-7	few	.
CAWSYAGEQYF	TRBV30	TRBJ2-7	many	.
CASTGGRSSNQPQHF	TRBV28	TRBJ1-5	.	.
CASSGTTISYEQYF	TRBV7-9	TRBJ2-7	many	.
CASRHDTNNEQFF	TRBV28	TRBJ2-1	.	.
CASSPHQGSYEQYF	TRBV7-6	TRBJ2-7	.	.
CASSLHWTGETFYSNQPQHF	TRBV6-2/TRBV6-3	TRBJ1-5	few	TRBD1
CSARVRGDYEQYF	TRBV20-1	TRBJ2-7	many	.
CASSLVGGLETQYF	TRBV7-6	TRBJ2-5	many	TRBD2
CASSPGTTVGQFF	TRBV14	TRBJ2-1	.	.
CASSRDYTEAFF	TRBV5-4	TRBJ1-1	many	.
CASRQDTGLSYNEQFF	TRBV4-3	TRBJ2-1	.	.
CASKTGGYGTDTQYF	TRBV19	TRBJ2-3	.	TRBD2